One sample yielded the 4 T cell receptor beta chains listed below, sequenced in a study of T cell changes during pregnancy in multiple sclerosis. Method: immunoSEQ multiplex PCR; TCRdb's copy keeps in-frame clones and lacks some. The repertoire holds approximately 59,000 clones, with roughly 93% as singletons. The sequenced sample was CD4+ T cells from peripheral blood mononuclear cells, obtained before pregnancy. The receptors were gathered from a female donor with multiple sclerosis, enrolled in a pregnancy study.

This rearrangement joins TRBV2 to TRBJ1-5, with D perhaps matching TRBD1 (6 bases). Between the trimmed V and J ends, which lost 8 bases and 0 bases, there was a span of 11 bases. Per the germline V gene, CDR1 is SNHLY and CDR2 is FYNNEI. CDR3 length: 14 amino acids. CDR3 bases: TGTGCCAGCCAGACAGGAAATAGCAATCAGCCCCAGCATTTT. Its protein product is CASQTGNSNQPQHF. Full variable domain (rest looked up from reference TRBV2 and TRBJ1-5): EPEVTQTPSHQVTQMGQEVILRCVPISNHLYFYWYRQILGQKVEFLVSFYNNEISEKSEIFDDQFSVERPDGSNFTLKIRSTKLEDSAMYFCASQTGNSNQPQHFGDGTRLSIL.

This chain connects TRBV15 to TRBJ2-1; 10 nucleotides match TRBD1. The V and J ends lost 0 bases and 9 bases, in that order; junction bases with no gene match: 11. The CDR3 extends over 17 amino acids. CDR1 is LNHNV and CDR2 is YYDKDF in the germline V gene (reference sequence). The CDR3 region has the DNA TGTGCCACCAGCAGAGATGGGGACAGGGGTTTGGGGAGTGAGCAGTTCTTC. Translated: CATSRDGDRGLGSEQFF.

The genes are TRBV2 and TRBJ2-7; 9 bases are a match to TRBD1. The germline V gene has CDR1 SNHLY and CDR2 FYNNEI. The length of the CDR3 is 13 residues. V was clipped by 7 bases and J by 5 bases; unmatched bases: 6. This chain's CDR3 is CASTGQGFDEQYF. The CDR3 region has the DNA TGTGCCAGCACCGGACAGGGGTTCGACGAGCAGTACTTC.

The chain combines TRBV9 with TRBJ2-2; 7 nucleotides agree with TRBD2. Losses at the gene ends were 4 bases for V and 4 bases for J; bases not matched to a gene: 4. From germline, CDR1 is SGDLS and CDR2 YYNGEE. The CDR3 length is 14 residues. CDR3 in DNA: TGTGCCAGCAGCCTCCGCGGGAGCACCGGGGAGCTGTTTTTT. Translation gives CASSLRGSTGELFF.